What follows is one T cell receptor (beta chain) and its context. TCRdb redid the calling of the RT-PCR reads with MiXCR, one entry per CDR3 protein. The sample shows around 520,000 distinct CDR3 sequences, approximately 10% of them seen only once. Germline V lookup: CDR1 SNHLY, CDR2 FYNNEI. The V end was cut by 3 bases, the J end by 7 bases, with 10 bases between. The CDR3 has 14 residues. This sample stems from a study of response to subunit inactivated influenza vaccine. This clonotype was sampled from a man in his forties or fifties who received an inactivated influenza vaccine. This material consisted of PBMCs from blood, taken on the day of vaccination. The V call is TRBV2, the J call TRBJ1-6; no reliable D call. The CDR3 reads CASSDFGVNSPLHF. The CDR3 coding sequence is TGTGCCAGCAGTGATTTTGGGGTGAATTCACCCCTCCACTTT.